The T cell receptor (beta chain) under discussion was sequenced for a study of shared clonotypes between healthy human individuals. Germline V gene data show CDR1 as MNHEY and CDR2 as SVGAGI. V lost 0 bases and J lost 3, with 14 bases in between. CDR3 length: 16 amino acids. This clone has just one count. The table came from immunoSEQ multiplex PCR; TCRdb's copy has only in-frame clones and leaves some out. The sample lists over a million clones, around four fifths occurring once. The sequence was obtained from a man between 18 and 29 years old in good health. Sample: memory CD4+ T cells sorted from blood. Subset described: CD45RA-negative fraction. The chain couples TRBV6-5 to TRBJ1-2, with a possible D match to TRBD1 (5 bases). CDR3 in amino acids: CASSYSATGLYYGYTF. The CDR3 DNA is TGTGCCAGCAGTTACTCGGCGACGGGACTCTACTATGGCTACACCTTC.